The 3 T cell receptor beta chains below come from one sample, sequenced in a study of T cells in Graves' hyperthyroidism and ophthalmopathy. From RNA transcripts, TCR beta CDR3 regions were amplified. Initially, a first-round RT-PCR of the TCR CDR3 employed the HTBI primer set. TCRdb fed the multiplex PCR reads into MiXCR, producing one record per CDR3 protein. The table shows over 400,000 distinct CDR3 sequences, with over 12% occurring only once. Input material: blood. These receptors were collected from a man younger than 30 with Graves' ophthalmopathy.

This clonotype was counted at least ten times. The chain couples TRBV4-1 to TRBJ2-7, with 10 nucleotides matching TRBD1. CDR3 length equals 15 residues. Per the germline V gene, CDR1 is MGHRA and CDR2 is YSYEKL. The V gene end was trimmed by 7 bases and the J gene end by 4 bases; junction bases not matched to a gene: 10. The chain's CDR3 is CASKAVGTGEYEQYF. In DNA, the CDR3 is TGCGCCAGCAAGGCGGTCGGGACAGGGGAATACGAGCAGTACTTC.

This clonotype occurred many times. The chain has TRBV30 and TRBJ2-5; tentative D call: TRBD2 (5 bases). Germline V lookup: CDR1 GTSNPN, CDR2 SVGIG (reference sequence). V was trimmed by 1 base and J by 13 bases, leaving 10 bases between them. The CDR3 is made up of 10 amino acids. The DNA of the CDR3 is TGTGCCTGGAGTGAAGGGAGCTTGTACTTC. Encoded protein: CAWSEGSLYF. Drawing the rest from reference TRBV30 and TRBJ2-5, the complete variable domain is SQTIHQWPATLVQPVGSPLSLECTVEGTSNPNLYWYRQAAGRGLQLLFYSVGIGQISSEVPQNLSASRPQDRQFILSSKKLLLSDSGFYLCAWSEGSLYFGPGTRLLVL.

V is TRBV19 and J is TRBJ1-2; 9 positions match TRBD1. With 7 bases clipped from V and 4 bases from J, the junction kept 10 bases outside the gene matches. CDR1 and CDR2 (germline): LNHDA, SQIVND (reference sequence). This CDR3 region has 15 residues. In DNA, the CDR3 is TGTGCCAGTACCCCCGGGACAGGGTTTACCTATGGCTACACCTTC. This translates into CASTPGTGFTYGYTF.